This TCR beta chain is from a study of T cells in Graves' hyperthyroidism and ophthalmopathy. The CDR3 has 12 residues. Germline V CDR1 and CDR2: SQVTM, ANQGSEA. V was pared by 8 bases and J by 4 bases, with 7 bases of the junction left unmatched. This clonotype was seen only a few times. Duration under 3 months, a NOSPECS grade of at least 4, and a Clinical Activity Score of at least 3 characterized the ophthalmopathy patients. Orbital computed tomography and thyroid ultrasound, together with serum TRAb and thyroxine and clinical symptoms, were used for diagnoses. Researchers took RNA transcripts and amplified the TCR beta CDR3 regions from them. The TCR CDR3 first-round RT-PCR relied on the HTBI primer set. TCRdb reprocessed the multiplex PCR reads with MiXCR, giving one entry per CDR3 protein. The sample has 350,000 to 400,000 distinct CDR3 sequences; approximately 17% are singletons.

This receptor was identified in a man aged 18 to 30 with Graves' ophthalmopathy. Sequencing was performed on blood. The rearrangement uses TRBV29-1 and TRBJ1-2; TRBD1 aligns across 7 bases. As DNA, the CDR3 is TGCAGCACCGGGGACAGCACCTATGGCTACACCTTC. Its translation is CSTGDSTYGYTF.